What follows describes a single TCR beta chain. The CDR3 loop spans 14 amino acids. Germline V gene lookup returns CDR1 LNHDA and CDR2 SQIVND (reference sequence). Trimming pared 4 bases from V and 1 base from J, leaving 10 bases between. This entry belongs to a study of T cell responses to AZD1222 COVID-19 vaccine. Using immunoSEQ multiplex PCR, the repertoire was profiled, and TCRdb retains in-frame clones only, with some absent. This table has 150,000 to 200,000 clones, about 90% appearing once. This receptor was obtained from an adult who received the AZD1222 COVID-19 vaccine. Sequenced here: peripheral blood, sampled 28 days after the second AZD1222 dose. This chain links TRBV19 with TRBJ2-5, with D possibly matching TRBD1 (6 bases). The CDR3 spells CASSSGQFQETQYF. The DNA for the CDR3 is TGTGCCAGTAGTAGCGGACAGTTCCAAGAGACCCAGTACTTC.